These T cell receptor beta chains were read from a single sample in a study of blood T cells in healthy people across ages. Each CDR3 protein gets one entry after TCRdb re-called the 5' RACE reads with MiXCR. Here the sample spans about 780,000 distinct CDR3 sequences, 35% to 50% being singletons. The source material was blood. The receptors were sampled from a man older than 75 in good health. Both conserved end residues are part of each CDR3. A D gene is named only where the DNA matches it firmly. A clone size is listed for some rows: how often the clone was seen (once, few, many), or a class if it is expanded.

cdr3_aa cdr3_nt v_call clone_size j_call d_call
CASPRDYRSYNEQFF TGTGCCAGCCCCCGGGACTACCGCTCCTACAATGAGCAGTTCTTC TRBV21-1 NA TRBJ2-1 NA
CASSAQGGTSGRTRDTQYF TGTGCCAGCAGCGCGCAAGGGGGGACTAGCGGGAGGACCAGGGATACGCAGTATTTT TRBV9 NA TRBJ2-3 TRBD2
CASRRTSGRAETQYF TGTGCCAGCAGACGGACTAGCGGGAGGGCGGAGACCCAGTACTTC TRBV28 few TRBJ2-5 TRBD2
CASTDIAGFMVGEQFF TGTGCCAGCACTGACATAGCGGGATTCATGGTCGGTGAGCAGTTCTTC TRBV2 NA TRBJ2-1 TRBD2
CASSRQSSGRSDTDTQYF TGTGCCAGCAGCCGTCAATCTAGCGGGAGGTCGGACACAGATACGCAGTATTTT TRBV7-2 NA TRBJ2-3 TRBD2
CASKQGGSSYEQYF TGTGCCAGCAAACAGGGGGGGAGCTCCTACGAGCAGTACTTC TRBV12-3/TRBV12-4 few TRBJ2-7 NA
CASTWSGSLGNEQYF TGTGCCAGCACCTGGAGTGGCTCCCTGGGGAATGAGCAGTACTTC TRBV6-5 NA TRBJ2-5 NA
CASSLGGDGLIQETQYF TGTGCCAGCAGCTTAGGGGGCGATGGTTTGATCCAAGAGACCCAGTACTTC TRBV7-2 many TRBJ2-5 NA
CASSQRGQDNEQFF TGTGCCAGCAGCCAGAGGGGGCAGGACAATGAGCAGTTCTTC TRBV11-3 NA TRBJ2-1 TRBD1
CASSLALGRGYEQYF TGTGCCAGCAGCTTAGCGCTAGGAAGGGGCTACGAGCAGTACTTC TRBV7-2 few TRBJ2-7 NA
CASSEASVFTDTQYF TGTGCCAGCAGTGAAGCTTCGGTATTCACAGATACGCAGTATTTT TRBV2 few TRBJ2-3 NA
CASTYPFSGSLQETQFF TGTGCCAGCACCTACCCTTTTAGCGGGAGCCTCCAAGAGACCCAGTTCTTC TRBV6-1 few TRBJ2-1 TRBD2
CASSLRDSLGSDTQYF TGTGCCAGCAGTTTAAGGGACTCCCTTGGTTCCGATACGCAGTATTTT TRBV27 few TRBJ2-3 NA
CASSPLTGISTDTQYF TGTGCCAGCAGTCCGCTGACAGGTATTAGCACAGATACGCAGTATTTT TRBV28 few TRBJ2-3 NA
CASSPLERKETQYF TGTGCCAGCAGCCCCTTGGAGAGGAAAGAGACCCAGTACTTC TRBV21-1 NA TRBJ2-5 NA
CASSSGRSSTDTQYF TGTGCCAGCAGCTCGGGGCGTTCTAGCACAGATACGCAGTATTTT TRBV7-2 NA TRBJ2-3 NA
CASSQRLAGAETQYF TGTGCCAGCAGTCAACGACTAGCGGGAGCAGAGACCCAGTACTTC TRBV6-6 once TRBJ2-5 TRBD2
CASSHGKNDEQYF TGCGCCAGCAGCCACGGGAAAAACGACGAGCAGTACTTC TRBV5-1 NA TRBJ2-7 NA
CAGKGLYEQYF TGTGCCGGGAAAGGGCTCTACGAGCAGTACTTC TRBV6-1 NA TRBJ2-7 NA
CASSFIQGGQPQHF TGTGCCAGCAGTTTCATTCAGGGTGGCCAGCCCCAGCATTTT TRBV27 NA TRBJ1-5 NA
CASSPRQGRDTEAFF TGCGCCAGCAGCCCCCGACAGGGTAGGGACACTGAAGCTTTCTTT TRBV5-1 few TRBJ1-1 TRBD1
CASSLGRAGDYGYTF TGTGCCAGCAGTTTGGGGCGCGCTGGCGACTATGGCTACACCTTC TRBV28 few TRBJ1-2 NA
CASSLAGLGYGYTF TGCGCCAGCAGCTTGGCAGGGCTCGGCTATGGCTACACCTTC TRBV5-1 NA TRBJ1-2 NA
CASSADRFETQYF TGTGCCAGCAGTGCGGACAGGTTTGAGACCCAGTACTTC TRBV28 few TRBJ2-5 TRBD1
CASSLAPSGPSYNEQFF TGTGCCAGCAGCTTGGCGCCTAGCGGACCCTCCTACAATGAGCAGTTCTTC TRBV5-4 NA TRBJ2-1 TRBD2
CASSERGGGYTF TGTGCCAGCAGTGAGAGGGGTGGTGGCTACACCTTC TRBV2 NA TRBJ1-2 NA
CASSARSTDTQYF TGCGCCAGCAGTGCTAGAAGCACAGATACGCAGTATTTT TRBV10-1 few TRBJ2-3 NA